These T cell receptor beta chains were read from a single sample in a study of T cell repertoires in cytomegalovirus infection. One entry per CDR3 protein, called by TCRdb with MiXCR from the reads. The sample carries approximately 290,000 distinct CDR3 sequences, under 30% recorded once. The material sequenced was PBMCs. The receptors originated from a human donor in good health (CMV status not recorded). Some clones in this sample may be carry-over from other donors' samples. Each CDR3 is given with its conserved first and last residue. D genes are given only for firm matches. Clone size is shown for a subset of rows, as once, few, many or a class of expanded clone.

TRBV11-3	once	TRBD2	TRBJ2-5	CASSSGTTVGETQYF	TGTGCCAGCAGCTCGGGGACTACCGTTGGAGAGACCCAGTACTTC
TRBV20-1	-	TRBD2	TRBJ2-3	CSATGIGRDRTDTQYF	TGCAGTGCGACCGGAATAGGGAGGGATAGGACAGATACGCAGTATTTT
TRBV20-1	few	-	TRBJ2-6	CSASRDGVAGANVLTF	TGCAGTGCCTCCAGGGACGGGGTAGCTGGGGCCAACGTCCTGACTTTC
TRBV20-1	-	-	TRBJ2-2	CSARDRRKGVTGELFF	TGCAGTGCTAGAGATCGTAGGAAGGGGGTCACCGGGGAGCTGTTTTTT
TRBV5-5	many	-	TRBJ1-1	CASSRQGAGTEAFF	TGTGCCAGCAGTCGCCAGGGTGCAGGCACTGAAGCTTTCTTT
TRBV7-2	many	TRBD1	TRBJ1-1	CASSLGKTGIGFF	TGTGCCAGCAGCCTCGGGAAGACAGGGATAGGTTTCTTT
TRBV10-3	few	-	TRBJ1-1	CAISVDDTEAFF	TGTGCCATCAGTGTTGATGACACTGAAGCTTTCTTT
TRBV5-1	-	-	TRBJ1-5	CASSLAGRSNQPQHF	TGCGCCAGCAGCTTGGCCGGCAGAAGCAATCAGCCCCAGCATTTT
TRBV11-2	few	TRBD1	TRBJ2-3	CASSRGQITDTQYF	TGTGCCAGCAGCCGGGGACAGATCACAGATACGCAGTATTTT
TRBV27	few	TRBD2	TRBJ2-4	CASSPYSGLAGAKNIQYF	TGTGCCAGCAGTCCTTACAGCGGACTAGCGGGAGCCAAAAACATTCAGTACTTC
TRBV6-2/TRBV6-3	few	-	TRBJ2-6	CASSYGRAGTRSGANVLTF	TGTGCCAGCAGTTACGGTAGGGCAGGGACCCGCTCTGGGGCCAACGTCCTGACTTTC
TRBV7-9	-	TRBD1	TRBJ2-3	CASSSTGVDTQYF	TGTGCCAGCAGCTCGACAGGGGTCGATACGCAGTATTTT
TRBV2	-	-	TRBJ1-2	CASSRRYGYTF	TGTGCCAGCAGCAGACGATATGGCTACACCTTC
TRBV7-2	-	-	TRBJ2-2	CASSLGINWRTNTGELFF	TGTGCCAGCAGCTTAGGGATAAACTGGCGTACGAACACCGGGGAGCTGTTTTTT
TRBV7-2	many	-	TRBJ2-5	CASSLGSTVTGETQYF	TGTGCCAGCAGCTTAGGGTCGACAGTCACGGGAGAGACCCAGTACTTC
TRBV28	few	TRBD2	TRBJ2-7	CARPRVRGVPYEQYF	TGTGCCAGACCGAGGGTTCGGGGGGTTCCCTACGAGCAGTACTTC
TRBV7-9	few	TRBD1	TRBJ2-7	CASTPGQTTYEQYF	TGTGCCAGCACCCCGGGACAGACCACCTACGAGCAGTACTTC
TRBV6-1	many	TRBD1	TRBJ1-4	CASSELWTGGEKLFF	TGTGCCAGCAGTGAACTCTGGACAGGAGGCGAAAAACTGTTTTTT
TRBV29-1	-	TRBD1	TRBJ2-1	CSVARTGNEQFF	TGCAGCGTCGCACGGACAGGGAACGAGCAGTTCTTC
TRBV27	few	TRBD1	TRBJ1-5	CASKTGNQPQHF	TGTGCCAGCAAGACAGGGAATCAGCCCCAGCATTTT
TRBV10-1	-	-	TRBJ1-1	CASRDRGGSAFF	TGCGCCAGCAGGGACCGGGGGGGGTCGGCTTTCTTT
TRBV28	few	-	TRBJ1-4	CASSPPYRASEKLFF	TGTGCCAGCAGTCCACCGTACAGGGCAAGCGAAAAACTGTTTTTT
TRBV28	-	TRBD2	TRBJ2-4	CPSRTHWGGLAKNIQYF	TGTCCCAGCAGAACACATTGGGGGGGTCTAGCCAAAAACATTCAGTACTTC
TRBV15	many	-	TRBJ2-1	CATSRDRMNDEQFF	TGTGCCACCAGCAGAGATCGGATGAACGATGAGCAGTTCTTC
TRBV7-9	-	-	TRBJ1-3	CASSPIPIIGNTIYF	TGTGCCAGCAGCCCTATTCCGATTATTGGAAACACCATATATTTT
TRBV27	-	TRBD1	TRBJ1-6	CASSSPQGAYSPLHF	TGTGCCAGCAGTTCCCCACAGGGGGCATATTCACCCCTCCACTTT
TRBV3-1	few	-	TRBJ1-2	CASSLSDAGIYGYTF	TGTGCCAGCAGCCTCTCCGACGCAGGAATCTATGGCTACACCTTC
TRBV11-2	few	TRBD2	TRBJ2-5	CASSFPWTSGKGGETQYF	TGTGCCAGCAGCTTTCCTTGGACTAGCGGGAAGGGCGGAGAGACCCAGTACTTC
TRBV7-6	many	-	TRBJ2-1	CASSLDGFYNEQFF	TGTGCCAGCAGCTTAGATGGTTTCTACAATGAGCAGTTCTTC
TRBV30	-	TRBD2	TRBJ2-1	CAWSLGRTSAGLFF	TGTGCCTGGAGTTTGGGGAGGACTAGCGCGGGTCTGTTCTTC
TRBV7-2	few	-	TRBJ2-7	CASSLFEALNEQYF	TGTGCCAGCAGCTTATTCGAGGCCCTAAACGAGCAGTACTTC
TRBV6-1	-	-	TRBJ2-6	CASRWDSGANVLTF	TGTGCCAGCAGATGGGATTCCGGGGCCAACGTCCTGACTTTC
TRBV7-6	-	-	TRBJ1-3	CASSLGDSPGYSGNTIYF	TGTGCCAGCAGCTTAGGAGACAGTCCAGGGTACTCTGGAAACACCATATATTTT
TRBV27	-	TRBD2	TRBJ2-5	CASSPRLAGYGETQYF	TGTGCCAGCAGTCCCCGGCTAGCGGGGTACGGAGAGACCCAGTACTTC
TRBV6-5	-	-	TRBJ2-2	CASSFAGLVQPGELFF	TGTGCCAGCAGTTTCGCAGGACTTGTTCAGCCCGGGGAGCTGTTTTTT
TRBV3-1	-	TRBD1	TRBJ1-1	CASSQGTGSEAFF	TGTGCCAGCAGCCAAGGGACAGGCTCTGAAGCTTTCTTT
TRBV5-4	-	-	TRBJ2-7	CASSPDTFPGYEQYF	TGTGCCAGCAGCCCGGATACATTCCCGGGTTACGAGCAGTACTTC
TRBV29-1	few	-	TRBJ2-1	CSVQENRGRFNEQFF	TGCAGCGTGCAAGAAAACCGGGGCCGCTTCAATGAGCAGTTCTTC
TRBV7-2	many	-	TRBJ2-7	CASSFVQGTYEQYF	TGTGCCAGCAGCTTCGTGCAGGGAACCTACGAGCAGTACTTC